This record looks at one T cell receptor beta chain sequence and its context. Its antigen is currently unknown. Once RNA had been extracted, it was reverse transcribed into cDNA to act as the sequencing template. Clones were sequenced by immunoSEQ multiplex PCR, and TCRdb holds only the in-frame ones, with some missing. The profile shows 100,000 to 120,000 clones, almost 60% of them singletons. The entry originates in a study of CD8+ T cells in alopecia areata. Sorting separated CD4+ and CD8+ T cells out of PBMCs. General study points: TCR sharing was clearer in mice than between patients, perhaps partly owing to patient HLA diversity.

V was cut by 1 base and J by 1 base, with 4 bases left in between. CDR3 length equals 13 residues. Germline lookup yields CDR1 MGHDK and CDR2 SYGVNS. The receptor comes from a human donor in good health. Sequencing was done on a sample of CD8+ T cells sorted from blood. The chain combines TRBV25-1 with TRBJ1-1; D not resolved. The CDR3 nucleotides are TGTGCCAGCAGTGAATGGGAGAACACTGAAGCTTTCTTT. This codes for CASSEWENTEAFF.